The 12 T cell receptor delta chains below all came from one sample that was sequenced in a study of gamma-delta T cells after stem cell transplantation. TCRdb called clones from the RT-PCR reads again using CATT. The sample shows roughly 540 delta-chain clones, about 13% of them seen only once. The sample consisted of gamma-delta T cells. These receptors originate from a human donor. It is not recorded whose cells these are; they may come from a transplant donor.

Notes on this clone: A far larger clone is a single base away, which makes a read error likely. The sample carries other DNA sequences with the same CDR3. The rearrangement links TRDV2 to TRDJ1, with D perhaps matching TRDD3 (5 bases). The CDR3 has 14 amino acids. Between the trimmed V and J ends, which lost 7 bases and 0 bases, there was a span of 14 bases. Germline loops: CDR1 GEAIGNYY, CDR2 EKD. The CDR3 spells CACDNMGYTDKLIF. The CDR3 DNA is TGTGCCTGCGATAACATGGGATACACCGATAAACTCATCTTT.

On this clone: A single base is all that separates this from a far larger clone, so a read error is likely. Other DNA sequences in this sample translate to the same CDR3. V gene TRDV2 combines with J gene TRDJ1, with D perhaps matching TRDD3 (5 bases). V was trimmed by 1 base and J by 8 bases, leaving 37 bases between them. This CDR3 contains 21 residues. The germline V gene encodes CDR1 GEAIGNYY and CDR2 EKD. CDR3 nucleotide sequence: TGTGCCTGTGACACAATCACTACGGAGGGGGTATCTAAGGGCCCTAGCGGGAAACTCATCTTT. Translation: CACDTITTEGVSKGPSGKLIF.

On this clone itself: Given a far larger clone just one base away, this is likely a sequencing read error. Other DNA sequences of this sample code for an identical CDR3. The chain combines TRDV2 with TRDJ3, with 11 bases aligning to TRDD3. The germline V gene encodes CDR1 GEAIGNYY and CDR2 EKD. This CDR3 contains 20 residues. The V gene end was trimmed by 2 bases and the J gene end by 0 bases; junction bases not matched to a gene: 8. DNA of the CDR3: TGTGCCTGTGACATCGTGCTGGGGGATACAGACTCCTGGGACACCCGACAGATGTTTTTC. This gives the protein CACDIVLGDTDSWDTRQMFF.

This clone was counted a single time. The rearrangement uses TRDV1 and TRDJ1; 13 nucleotides match TRDD3. Germline CDR1 is TSWWSYY and CDR2 is QGS. V lost 0 bases to trimming and J lost 0 bases; unmatched junction nucleotides: 19. The CDR3 length is 23 residues. The CDR3 coding sequence is TGTGCTCTTGGGGAACTTCATAACCTCCAGTACTGGGGGATACGGGGGAACACCGATAAACTCATCTTT. As protein: CALGELHNLQYWGIRGNTDKLIF.

As for this clone: TCRdb pairs this DNA with a much larger clone's protein that differs at residue 14, likely a read error; the protein shown was translated from the DNA. The chain employs TRDV2 and TRDJ1; 9 bases agree with TRDD3. With V trimmed by 3 bases and J by 3 bases, 19 bases remained unmatched. This CDR3 is built from 19 residues. Per germline, CDR1 GEAIGNYY and CDR2 EKD. The CDR3 bases are TGTGCCTGTGACCCGTACTGGGGGAGACGACCACAGTACGCCGATAAACTCATCTTT. Protein: CACDPYWGRRPQYADKLIF.

Sample share makes this clone medium-sized. Since a far larger clone is one base different, this is likely a read error. The V and J genes are TRDV2 and TRDJ1; 11 bases are a match to TRDD3. CDR1 is GEAIGNYY, CDR2 EKD, per germline. The CDR3 runs to 18 residues. The DNA of the CDR3 is TGTGCCTGTGAGCGACTGGGGGATAGGAACCAAAACACCGATAAACCCATCTTT. It codes for CACERLGDRNQNTDKPIF.

The sample holds a few counts of this clone. A far larger clone is off by one base, so a read error is likely. Other nucleotide sequences in the sample specify the same CDR3. J is TRDJ1 and V is TRDV1; 9 bases map to TRDD3. The CDR3 runs to 18 residues. V shed 1 base and J 8 bases; nucleotides not matched to a gene: 17. Germline CDR1 is TSWWSYY and CDR2 is QGS. The CDR3 region is CALGERLPVLLGDSKLIF. CDR3 sequence (DNA): TGTGCTCTTGGGGAACGCCTTCCCGTCTTACTGGGGGACTCCAAACTCATCTTT.

About this clone: TCRdb shows a much larger clone's protein in place of this DNA's translation, and the two differ at residue 3, likely through a read error; the protein shown is translated from the DNA. This sequence joins TRDV2 and TRDJ1, with 8 bases identical to TRDD3. Germline V gene sequence: CDR1 GEAIGNYY, CDR2 EKD. CDR3 size: 21 residues. As DNA, the CDR3 is TGTGCCCGTGACACCATTGCTCTGGGGGAACCGCCAAGCCTTAACACCGATAAACTCATCTTT. Protein: CARDTIALGEPPSLNTDKLIF.

Regarding this clone: A read error likely explains this, since a far larger clone differs by one base. The sample holds other DNA sequences that translate to the same CDR3. This chain joins TRDV2 and TRDJ1, with 7 bases that match TRDD3. The CDR3 is made up of 12 amino acids. The junction had 12 bases not matched to a gene; V was cut back by 6 bases and J by 12 bases. From germline, CDR1 is GEAIGNYY and CDR2 EKD. CDR3 loop: CACPGGPRKVIF. CDR3 DNA: TGTGCCTGTCCTGGGGGGCCCCGAAAGGTCATCTTT.

This clone was counted only a few times. The protein held in TCRdb is that of a much larger clone and does not match this DNA's translation at residue 14, likely because of a read error; the protein shown is translated from the DNA. This chain uses TRDV2 with TRDJ3; D is unclear. The V gene lost 0 bases and the J gene lost 11 bases, with 25 bases spanning the gap. This CDR3 is built from 19 residues. Germline CDR1 and CDR2: GEAIGNYY and EKD. CDR3 in amino acids: CACDTVLRVGRDSARQMFF. The CDR3 coding sequence is TGTGCCTGTGACACCGTTCTCAGGGTCGGACGGGACAGCGCCCGACAGATGTTTTTC.

Turning to this clone: A far larger clone is just one base off, so this is likely a read error. Other DNA sequences from this sample encode an identical CDR3 as well. The V gene is TRDV1, the J gene TRDJ1; D ambiguous. CDR1 and CDR2 (germline): TSWWSYY, QGS. Trimming took 0 bases from V and 12 from J, leaving 17 bases between them. The CDR3 is made up of 14 amino acids. The CDR3 reads CALGELAHLSGIIF. CDR3 in DNA: TGTGCTCTTGGGGAACTGGCCCACCTGTCTGGCATCATCTTT.

The CDR3 sequence: CALGELALLGIALGDTGKLIF. The CDR3 nucleotides are TGTGCTCTTGGGGAACTCGCCCTACTGGGTATTGCGCTGGGGGATACAGGCAAACTCATCTTT. The V gene is TRDV1, the J gene TRDJ1; 11 bases are a match to TRDD3. The CDR3 has 21 residues. Germline V gives CDR1 TSWWSYY, CDR2 QGS. V lost 0 bases, J lost 8 bases, and 23 bases stayed unmatched.